This T cell receptor (beta chain) comes out of a study of T cells in Graves' hyperthyroidism and ophthalmopathy. This clonotype was seen a handful of times. Its cognate antigen is unknown. Mismatch with germline at one junction end may stem from a read error. Study-wide results and caveats: Blood also contained most expanded thyroid clonotypes above 0.001.

A lack of ophthalmopathy progression within 18 months defined stable Graves' hyperthyroidism. In patients aged 18 to 65, hyperthyroidism was newly diagnosed, with duration under 2 months. Every diagnosis used clinical symptoms, serum thyroxine and TRAb, thyroid ultrasound and orbital computed tomography. CDR3 length equals 13 residues. The V gene's germline CDR1 is MNHEY and CDR2 SVGAGI. The investigators amplified TCR beta CDR3 regions from RNA transcripts. First-round RT-PCR of the TCR CDR3 relied on the HTBI primer set. In TCRdb, the multiplex PCR reads were re-called with MiXCR into one record per CDR3 protein. The sample holds 650,000 to 750,000 distinct CDR3 sequences, less than 15% seen once.

The source is a woman aged 18-30 years with Graves' hyperthyroidism. Sequences were obtained from blood. The rearrangement joins TRBV6-5 to TRBJ2-2; the D gene is possibly TRBD2 (5 bases). This CDR3 reads CASSYGNTGEPFF. DNA for the CDR3: TGTGCCAGCAGTTACGGGAACACCGGGGAGCCGTTTTTT.